This paragraph covers one TCR beta chain sequence. Its cognate antigen is unknown. A junction boundary mismatches the germline segment, possibly from a read error. The data were produced by immunoSEQ multiplex PCR, yet TCRdb's version contains in-frame clones alone and is incomplete. Of under 80,000 clones in the sample, 92% were seen once. This specimen comes from a study of graft-versus-host responses after intestinal transplantation. The study, taken as a whole, reports: GvH clone levels peaked in circulation, and this peak was associated with early post-transplant HvG declines. Ileal or blood samples showed some GvH clones first, and such clones were also found in recipient marrow.

Germline lookup yields CDR1 SGHNT and CDR2 YYREEE (reference sequence). The CDR3 is 15 amino acids. The sample here was PBMCs, taken 98 days after intestinal transplantation. This chain links TRBV5-4 with TRBJ2-7; D is possibly TRBD1 (6 bases). The TCR sequence derives from a human patient who received an intestinal transplant, so some T cells may come from the graft donor. DNA for the CDR3: TGTGCCGGCAGCCGGAAACAGGGTAACTCCTACGAGCAGTACTTC. Its translation is CAGSRKQGNSYEQYF.